Only a few counts were recorded for the clone carrying this T cell receptor beta chain. Its matching antigen is unknown. The sample is drawn from a study of T cells after yellow fever vaccination. Findings and caveats of the study: It was the secondary response that reached its peak faster, day 5 versus 15, but it was weaker.

This CDR3 has 14 residues. The germline CDR1 and CDR2 sequences are MNHNS and SASEGT. V was pared by 3 bases and J by 4 bases, with 10 bases between. TCRdb fed the 5' RACE reads into MiXCR, producing one record per CDR3 protein. The sample yields a few hundred thousand distinct CDR3 sequences, approximately 4% seen once. This chain connects TRBV6-1 to TRBJ2-1; D unclear. The origin of this receptor is a man aged 18 to 29 who received the YFV17D yellow fever vaccine. The sequencing used PBMCs, collected 5 days after the yellow fever booster vaccination. The CDR3 loop is CASSDPGSYNEQFF. The CDR3 coding sequence is TGTGCCAGCAGTGACCCCGGCTCATACAATGAGCAGTTCTTC.